This is a list of T cell receptor beta chains from one sample in a study of regulatory T cells in long-lasting Graves disease. Using its own MiXCR run on the multiplex PCR reads, TCRdb lists one record per CDR3 protein. In the table there are a few hundred thousand distinct CDR3 sequences, 20% to 25% of which are singletons. The sample here was peripheral blood mononuclear cells (PBMCs), taken when the disease was refractory, from a patient treated with antithyroid drugs. All receptors derive from a female donor with Graves disease. CDR3s include the opening cysteine and the closing phenylalanine or tryptophan. A D gene is named only where the DNA matches it firmly. The listing skips clone size in some rows; elsewhere it reads once, few, many or a size class.

cdr3_nt cdr3_aa v_call d_call j_call clone_size
TGTGCCAGCAGCCTCCCCGGGGGTAGTGGCTACACCTTC CASSLPGGSGYTF TRBV7-3 . TRBJ1-2 .
TGTGCCAGCAGCGTGGAGGACAGGTCCTACGAGCAGTACTTC CASSVEDRSYEQYF TRBV9 TRBD1 TRBJ2-7 many
TGCAGCGTCCTAGCGGGAGGTGGGGAGACCCAGTACTTC CSVLAGGGETQYF TRBV29-1 TRBD2 TRBJ2-5 many
TGTGCCAGCAGTTCGGGGGAAGTCATTCAGTACTTC CASSSGEVIQYF TRBV12-3/TRBV12-4 . TRBJ2-4 many
TGCAGTGCTAGAGCCCCCCGGGACAGGGTGAGTCAGCCCCAGCATTTT CSARAPRDRVSQPQHF TRBV20-1 TRBD1 TRBJ1-5 .
TGTGCCAGCAGCGTCGACAGGTCAATGGGCTCACCCCTCCACTTT CASSVDRSMGSPLHF TRBV7-8 . TRBJ1-6 many
TGTGCCAGCAGCTTAGGGAAAACCTACGAGCAGTACTTC CASSLGKTYEQYF TRBV7-6 . TRBJ2-7 few
TGTGCCAGCTCACCACCGAATAGCGTAAACAATGAGCAGTTCTTC CASSPPNSVNNEQFF TRBV18 . TRBJ2-1 .
TGTGCCACCAGTGGGACAGGGGACGATCTAACCTATGGCTACACCTTC CATSGTGDDLTYGYTF TRBV24-1 TRBD1 TRBJ1-2 many
TGCAGCGTTGGAGGGATGGCAGCTTCCTTAAACTATGGCTACACCTTC CSVGGMAASLNYGYTF TRBV29-1 . TRBJ1-2 many
TGTGCCAGCAGTACACCGGGACAGGGACGCAATCAGCCCCAGCATTTT CASSTPGQGRNQPQHF TRBV28 TRBD1 TRBJ1-5 many
TGTGCCAGCAGCGTAGAGGCTAGCGGAGACAATGAGCAGTTCTTC CASSVEASGDNEQFF TRBV9 TRBD2 TRBJ2-1 .
TGTGCCACCAGTGATTATTCCGGACTAGCGGGATTGAATGAGCAGTTCTTC CATSDYSGLAGLNEQFF TRBV24-1 TRBD2 TRBJ2-1 .
TGTGCCACCAGCGAGTGGAGAGGTGCAACTAATGAAAAACTGTTTTTT CATSEWRGATNEKLFF TRBV15 . TRBJ1-4 many
TGCAGTGCCAGGGACGGGTGGAGGGTGAACACTGAAGCTTTCTTT CSARDGWRVNTEAFF TRBV20-1 . TRBJ1-1 many
TGTGCCAGCAGTCTCCGTTATAGCGGGACCTCCTACGAGCAGTACTTC CASSLRYSGTSYEQYF TRBV27 TRBD2 TRBJ2-7 .
TGTGCCAGCTCACCAGGGGTTCGAGGCTACGAGCAGTACTTC CASSPGVRGYEQYF TRBV18 . TRBJ2-7 .
TGTGCCAGCACCCCAGGGACAGGGGGGCGCGGGCGGGAGCTGTTTTTT CASTPGTGGRGRELFF TRBV28 TRBD1 TRBJ2-2 many
TGTGCCAGCAGCTTAGAGGGCGGGAGTTCGATCGAGCAGTACTTC CASSLEGGSSIEQYF TRBV7-2 TRBD2 TRBJ2-7 many
TGTGCCACCAGCAGAGATCAGGCTCGGGAGCAGTACTTC CATSRDQAREQYF TRBV15 . TRBJ2-7 .
TGTGCCAGCAGCCTAGACAGGAATCGGGCTTCCGAGCAGTTCTTC CASSLDRNRASEQFF TRBV5-8 . TRBJ2-1 .
TGTGCCAGCAGTTTGGTTCTTTGGGGTTTAGACGAGCAGTACTTC CASSLVLWGLDEQYF TRBV28 . TRBJ2-7 many
TGTGCCAGTAGTATGGGACAGTCCACAACTAATGAAAAACTGTTTTTT CASSMGQSTTNEKLFF TRBV19 TRBD1 TRBJ1-4 .
TGTGCCAGCAGTTCAGGAGGGACCGTCTATGGCTACACCTTC CASSSGGTVYGYTF TRBV7-9 . TRBJ1-2 few
TGTGCCACCAGCAGAGATGTCGGGAACGGCCTGATAGATACGCAGTATTTT CATSRDVGNGLIDTQYF TRBV15 . TRBJ2-3 .
TGTGCCAGCAGTTCACCATGGACAGGTCAGGTCTACGAGCAGTACTTC CASSSPWTGQVYEQYF TRBV28 TRBD1 TRBJ2-7 many
TGTGCCAGTAGTGACGCTGGACAGGGATGGGGCAATCAGCCCCAGCATTTT CASSDAGQGWGNQPQHF TRBV19 TRBD1 TRBJ1-5 few
TGTGCCAGCAGCGATTACAATGAGCAGTTCTTC CASSDYNEQFF TRBV28 . TRBJ2-1 .